This TCR beta chain was captured in a study of cytomegalovirus exposure and HLA in healthy donors. Study details: Of the donors genotyped, approximately 410 in all, about 81% fell in the Caucasian-associated ancestry cluster.

Study conclusions and caveats: Sequencing depth across donors, presence/absence analyses assumed, was roughly uniform. A link between a missense DCLRE1C variant and TCR beta V- and J-gene trimming emerged from a later analysis. Later on, analysis showed that most CMV-associated TCR beta chains appeared to be HLA-restricted.

This clone was detected a few times. Its antigen is unidentified. Germline-derived CDR1 and CDR2 are SGHTA and FQGTGA. V lost 6 bases, J lost 4 bases, and 8 bases stayed unmatched. The CDR3 sequence is 15 residues long. In the PCR, 60 Vbeta and 13 Jbeta primers were used. The data were produced by immunoSEQ multiplex PCR, yet TCRdb's version contains in-frame clones alone and is incomplete. The repertoire holds about 210,000 clones, roughly 80% seen once, with approximately 0.39% in the top ten. This TCR came from a male donor in good health and CMV-seropositive. The sequenced sample consisted of PBMCs. The chain employs TRBV7-3 and TRBJ2-2, with TRBD1 matching 7 bases. The chain's CDR3 is CASSKNRGPTGELFF. Written as DNA, the CDR3 is TGTGCCAGCAGTAAAAACAGGGGTCCCACCGGGGAGCTGTTTTTT.